This entry features one T cell receptor (beta chain) sequence. The antigen is undetermined. Age- and sex-matched healthy donors served as the control group. CD8+ and CD4+ T cells were negatively isolated; TEMRA cells were FACS-enriched. Reverse transcription of about 0.45 to 1 ug RNA used random hexamers. The amplification used immunoSEQ multiplex PCR on TCR beta CDR3; it spanned 54 Vbeta and 13 Jbeta. One entry per CDR3 protein, called by TCRdb with MiXCR from the immunoSEQ multiplex PCR reads. This sample has about 200,000 distinct CDR3 sequences, with 95% found just once. The record originates from a study of CD8 T cells in Susac syndrome. Study outcomes and limitations: As acknowledged by the study, its TCR sequencing and HLA analysis included a relatively small number of individuals.

J gave up 4 bases and V 1 base, and 6 bases lay outside the gene matches. Germline CDR1 and CDR2: DFQATT and SNEGSKA (reference sequence). The CDR3 has 15 amino acids. Source material: CD4+ T cells from PBMCs. The sequence derives from a human donor in good health. The chain recombines TRBV20-1 with TRBJ2-5; TRBD2 matches 10 bases. This chain's CDR3 is CSARGRAGGPETQYF. The DNA for the CDR3 is TGCAGTGCTAGAGGGCGAGCGGGAGGGCCAGAGACCCAGTACTTC.